This is a list of T cell receptor beta chains from one sample in a study of blood T cell repertoires in COVID-19. Only in-frame clones appear in the TCRdb table, and some are missing; sequencing was by immunoSEQ multiplex PCR. The data show about 230,000 clones, approximately 81% seen once. Sequenced material: peripheral blood. The receptors were sampled from a woman aged 80 or older with acute or convalescent COVID-19. Each CDR3 is given with its conserved first and last residue. The D gene is left open where the match is weak. Expanded clones are given a class, and other clones once, few, many or no size at all.

CDR3 | DNA | D | size | J | V
CAWSEQANSPLHF | TGTGCCTGGAGTGAACAGGCTAATTCACCCCTCCACTTT | - | - | TRBJ1-6 | TRBV30
CASSLEQGASGANVLTF | TGTGCCAGCAGCTTAGAACAGGGGGCCTCGGGGGCCAACGTCCTGACTTTC | TRBD1 | - | TRBJ2-6 | TRBV11-3
CASSDERTGANSPLHF | TGTGCCAGCAGCGACGAGCGGACAGGGGCTAATTCACCCCTCCACTTT | TRBD1 | - | TRBJ1-6 | TRBV9
CASSLHGGNRYEQYF | TGTGCCAGCAGCTTACATGGCGGGAATCGTTACGAGCAGTACTTC | - | - | TRBJ2-7 | TRBV7-2
CASRPGLAGNEQFF | TGTGCCAGCAGACCGGGACTAGCTGGCAATGAGCAGTTCTTC | TRBD2 | - | TRBJ2-1 | TRBV6-5
CASSPDRENQPQHF | TGCGCCAGCAGCCCGGACAGGGAGAATCAGCCCCAGCATTTT | TRBD1 | few | TRBJ1-5 | TRBV5-1
CASSRPGTGTEQYF | TGTGCCAGCAGTCGTCCCGGGACAGGGACCGAGCAGTACTTC | TRBD1 | - | TRBJ2-7 | TRBV6-1
CASSPRLAGVNEQFF | TGTGCCAGCAGCCCTCGACTAGCGGGAGTTAATGAGCAGTTCTTC | TRBD2 | - | TRBJ2-1 | TRBV5-8
CASSYSLMGDNEQFF | TGTGCCAGCAGTTACTCCTTAATGGGAGACAATGAGCAGTTCTTC | - | - | TRBJ2-1 | TRBV6-5
CASSLAVHNEQFF | TGTGCCAGCAGCTTAGCCGTTCACAATGAGCAGTTCTTC | - | - | TRBJ2-1 | TRBV11-2
CASSPRGESTDTQYF | TGTGCCAGCAGCCCTCGGGGGGAGTCCACAGATACGCAGTATTTT | TRBD2 | - | TRBJ2-3 | TRBV5-8
CASSKELANFNRPRAYEQYF | TGTGCCAGCAGCAAAGAACTTGCGAACTTTAATCGGCCCCGGGCCTACGAGCAGTACTTC | - | few | TRBJ2-7 | TRBV21-1
CAISEPGAQPQHF | TGTGCCATCAGTGAGCCAGGGGCCCAGCCCCAGCATTTT | - | once | TRBJ1-5 | TRBV10-3
CASSQDFGGISYEQYF | TGTGCCAGCAGCCAAGATTTCGGAGGGATCTCCTACGAGCAGTACTTC | - | - | TRBJ2-7 | TRBV3-1/TRBV3-2
CASSLRLAGGGNEQFF | TGTGCCAGCAGTTTGAGACTAGCGGGAGGAGGGAATGAGCAGTTCTTC | TRBD2 | - | TRBJ2-1 | TRBV27
CASSARPGLAIETQYF | TGTGCCAGCAGCGCCCGCCCGGGACTAGCGATAGAGACCCAGTACTTC | TRBD2 | - | TRBJ2-5 | TRBV14
CASSWGTGLNTEAFF | TGTGCCAGCAGCTGGGGGACAGGCTTGAACACTGAAGCTTTCTTT | TRBD1 | few | TRBJ1-1 | TRBV5-6
CASSNPVIHNEKLFF | TGTGCCAGTAGTAACCCGGTTATTCATAATGAAAAACTGTTTTTT | - | - | TRBJ1-4 | TRBV19
CASSSRGQPYQETQYF | TGTGCCAGCAGTTCAAGGGGACAGCCGTACCAAGAGACCCAGTACTTC | TRBD1 | - | TRBJ2-5 | TRBV28
CASSLGAGATGANVLTF | TGTGCCAGCAGCTTAGGAGCGGGAGCAACTGGGGCCAACGTCCTGACTTTC | TRBD2 | - | TRBJ2-6 | TRBV7-6
CASSLERDQPQHF | TGCGCCAGCAGCTTGGAAAGAGATCAGCCCCAGCATTTT | - | - | TRBJ1-5 | TRBV5-1
CAISDRGGYNEQFF | TGTGCCATCAGCGACCGAGGGGGCTACAATGAGCAGTTCTTC | - | - | TRBJ2-1 | TRBV10-3
CASSPGQVSYGYTF | TGTGCCAGTAGTCCCGGACAGGTGAGCTATGGCTACACCTTC | TRBD1 | once | TRBJ1-2 | TRBV19
CASGETFGNTEAFF | TGTGCCAGTGGAGAGACGTTCGGGAACACTGAAGCTTTCTTT | - | - | TRBJ1-1 | TRBV19
CASSTGPTGTEAFF | TGTGCCAGTAGTACGGGTCCGACGGGCACTGAAGCTTTCTTT | - | - | TRBJ1-1 | TRBV19
CASSPQDEQYF | TGTGCCAGCAGCCCCCAGGACGAGCAGTACTTC | - | - | TRBJ2-7 | TRBV7-9
CASRETGPSYNSPLHF | TGTGCCAGCAGGGAAACAGGGCCATCCTATAATTCACCCCTCCACTTT | - | - | TRBJ1-6 | TRBV7-8
CASSIGDRVPPYTF | TGTGCCAGCAGCATAGGGGACAGGGTTCCACCCTACACCTTC | TRBD1 | - | TRBJ1-2 | TRBV3-1/TRBV3-2
CASPGLGTGTNYGYTF | TGTGCCAGCCCGGGATTGGGGACAGGGACTAACTATGGCTACACCTTC | TRBD1 | once | TRBJ1-2 | TRBV14
CASSLDPGARETQYF | TGTGCCAGCAGCTTAGATCCAGGGGCCAGGGAGACCCAGTACTTC | - | - | TRBJ2-5 | TRBV7-2
CASSPGQRTDTQYF | TGTGCCAGCTCACCTGGACAGCGCACAGATACGCAGTATTTT | - | - | TRBJ2-3 | TRBV18
CASSTTLVTDTQYF | TGTGCCAGCAGTACCACTTTGGTCACAGATACGCAGTATTTT | - | - | TRBJ2-3 | TRBV28
CASSHGTAGNEQFF | TGTGCCAGCAGCCATGGGACAGCCGGCAATGAGCAGTTCTTC | TRBD1 | once | TRBJ2-1 | TRBV3-1/TRBV3-2
CASSHPGDTDTQYF | TGTGCCAGCTCACATCCGGGGGACACAGATACGCAGTATTTT | - | - | TRBJ2-3 | TRBV18
CASSSSTGGNEKLFF | TGTGCCAGCAGCTCATCGACAGGGGGTAATGAAAAACTGTTTTTT | TRBD1 | - | TRBJ1-4 | TRBV11-2
CASSGTGTSGPVF | TGTGCCAGCAGTGGAACCGGGACTAGCGGGCCGGTCTTC | TRBD2 | - | TRBJ2-1 | TRBV27
CASSLDGREDTEAFF | TGTGCCAGCAGCTTAGATGGCAGGGAAGACACTGAAGCTTTCTTT | - | - | TRBJ1-1 | TRBV7-2
CASSPGRAGNTIYF | TGTGCCAGCAGTCCCGGGAGGGCTGGAAACACCATATATTTT | - | once | TRBJ1-3 | TRBV7-8
CASSIDRGLYEQYF | TGTGCCAGCAGTATCGACAGGGGGCTGTACGAGCAGTACTTC | TRBD1 | - | TRBJ2-7 | TRBV5-4
CASSSSGQTYEQYF | TGTGCCAGCAGTTCATCGGGACAGACCTACGAGCAGTACTTC | TRBD1 | few | TRBJ2-7 | TRBV27
CASSLGTGLATDTQYF | TGCGCCAGCAGCTTGGGAACTGGACTAGCGACAGATACGCAGTATTTT | TRBD2 | - | TRBJ2-3 | TRBV5-1
CASSQDRDTESTDTQYF | TGTGCCAGCAGCCAAGATCGGGACACCGAGAGCACAGATACGCAGTATTTT | - | - | TRBJ2-3 | TRBV4-2
CAISEGLGGNEQFF | TGTGCCATCAGTGAAGGACTAGGAGGTAATGAGCAGTTCTTC | TRBD2 | - | TRBJ2-1 | TRBV10-3
CASSLQGIAKNIQYF | TGTGCCAGCAGTTTACAGGGGATAGCCAAAAACATTCAGTACTTC | - | - | TRBJ2-4 | TRBV27
CASIPGGGGGEKLFF | TGTGCCAGCATTCCCGGGGGGGGAGGTGGTGAAAAACTGTTTTTT | - | - | TRBJ1-4 | TRBV6-1
CASNFFGGLTEAFF | TGTGCCAGCAACTTCTTCGGAGGACTCACTGAAGCTTTCTTT | - | many | TRBJ1-1 | TRBV7-2